This T cell receptor (beta chain) appears in the sequencing data of a study of lymphopenia after photon versus proton radiotherapy. Study-level findings and limits: Larger post-nadir TCR diversity loss correlated inversely with survival in deceased patients. Authors raise, but do not show, better survival with proton therapy. Relative stability marked proton patients; photon patients lost diversity and naive cells. After lymphocyte nadir, photon-treated repertoires showed oligoclonal expansion, especially CD8+ Temra.

The CDR3 covers 12 residues. Germline V CDR1 and CDR2: SGHTA, FQGNSA. V was trimmed by 2 bases and J by 8 bases, leaving 7 bases between them. Some clones are missing from TCRdb's copy, which holds only in-frame ones; the method was immunoSEQ multiplex PCR. The sample consists of roughly 23,000 clones, around 90% of them appearing once. As to this clone: The antigen is undetermined.

This TCR came from a woman aged 70 to 79 with pancreatic cancer. Some clones in this sample may be carry-over from other donors' samples. The chain carries TRBV7-2 and TRBJ2-1; D possibly corresponds to TRBD2 (5 bases). The source was peripheral blood, collected from a patient treated with proton-based radiotherapy. The CDR3: CASSLIGDEQFF. CDR3 nucleotides: TGTGCCAGCAGCTTAATCGGGGATGAGCAGTTCTTC.